This passage covers 12 T cell receptor beta chains from one sample sequenced in a study of cytomegalovirus exposure and HLA in healthy donors. The PCR made use of 60 Vbeta and 13 Jbeta primers. The protocol was immunoSEQ multiplex PCR, while the TCRdb copy is restricted to in-frame clones and leaves out a portion. The sample records about 120,000 clones, 80% to 85% being singletons. Input material: PBMCs. These receptors were collected from a woman in her thirties in good health and CMV-seronegative.

The rearrangement uses TRBV28 and TRBJ2-2; a possible D gene is TRBD2 (6 bases). Germline loops: CDR1 MDHEN, CDR2 SYDVKM. The CDR3 is 15 amino acids. V lost 3 bases and J 3 bases, leaving 11 bases between the germline ends. CDR3 amino acids: CASSLGGVDTGELFF. Written as DNA, the CDR3 is TGTGCCAGCAGTTTGGGGGGAGTGGACACCGGGGAGCTGTTTTTT.

The chain links TRBV7-9 to TRBJ2-3; a possible D gene is TRBD1 (6 bases). The CDR3 length is 15 residues. CDR1 SEHNR and CDR2 FQNEAQ come from the germline V gene (reference sequence). The V end was cut by 1 base, the J end by 3 bases, with 11 bases between. The CDR3 reads CASSLGVQGTDTQYF. CDR3 nucleotides: TGTGCCAGCAGCTTAGGGGTCCAGGGGACAGATACGCAGTATTTT.

V and J are TRBV6-4 and TRBJ1-1; TRBD1 is a possible D gene (6 bases). This CDR3 comprises 16 residues. With 0 bases removed from V and 4 bases from J, the gap between germline ends came to 15 bases. Germline V gene lookup returns CDR1 MRHNA and CDR2 SNTAGT. Here the CDR3 DNA reads TGTGCCAGCAGTGACTCGATTGTACAGGGCGGCACTGAAGCTTTCTTT. Translation gives CASSDSIVQGGTEAFF.

The V gene is TRBV7-9, the J gene TRBJ2-3; 9 nucleotides align to TRBD2. Germline CDR1 and CDR2: SEHNR and FQNEAQ (reference sequence). The CDR3 has 15 amino acids. Trimming took 5 bases from V and 4 from J; bases not matched to a gene: 7. For the CDR3, the DNA is TGTGCCAGCAGCCCCCCTAGCGGGACCTCAGATACGCAGTATTTT. Encoded protein: CASSPPSGTSDTQYF.

The CDR3: CAEVARGRGETQYF. DNA of the CDR3: TGTGCCGAGGTTGCCAGGGGGCGCGGAGAGACCCAGTACTTC. The J gene is TRBJ2-5, the V gene TRBV7-3; 8 bases fit TRBD1. V gave up 11 bases and J gave up 4 bases; unmatched junction bases: 12. Germline V gives CDR1 SGHTA, CDR2 FQGTGA. CDR3 length equals 14 residues.

Only a few counts were recorded for this clone. This CDR3 is also generated by other DNA sequences in the sample. The gene calls are TRBV18 and TRBJ2-6, with D maybe TRBD1 (5 bases). Germline V gives CDR1 KGHSH, CDR2 LQKENI. CDR3 length equals 16 residues. The ends were cut back, 6 bases at V and 1 base at J, with 13 bases in the middle. The CDR3 sequence: CASSPLTGSGANVLTF. The CDR3 region has the DNA TGTGCCAGCTCGCCTCTAACAGGATCTGGGGCCAACGTCCTGACTTTC.

The chain has TRBV2 and TRBJ2-7; TRBD1 is a possible D gene (6 bases). The germline CDR1 and CDR2 sequences are SNHLY and FYNNEI. This CDR3 comprises 13 residues. Trimming cost V 4 bases and J 4 bases, with 11 bases left between them. The DNA of the CDR3 is TGTGCCAGCAGTGGACTACAGGGATACGAGCAGTACTTC. As protein: CASSGLQGYEQYF.

V usage is TRBV7-8 and J usage is TRBJ2-7; TRBD2 agrees at 9 bases. The CDR3 length is 13 residues. Germline CDR1 reads SGHVS; CDR2 reads FQNEAQ. V lost 6 bases to trimming and J lost 5 bases; unmatched junction nucleotides: 5. The CDR3, as DNA: TGTGCCAGCAGTGCGGGAGGGCCGAACGAGCAGTACTTC. It is translated as CASSAGGPNEQYF.

The rearrangement joins TRBV6-1 to TRBJ2-5; possibly TRBD2 for D (5 bases). From germline, CDR1 is MNHNS and CDR2 SASEGT. V dropped 4 bases and J dropped 1 base, with 7 bases sitting between them. The CDR3 sequence is 13 residues long. CDR3 DNA: TGTGCCAGCAGTGGCCGGGGCCAAGAGACCCAGTACTTC. As protein: CASSGRGQETQYF.

The rearrangement links TRBV6-6 to TRBJ2-5; D remains unclear. V lost 2 bases to trimming and J lost 5 bases, with 9 bases between them. This CDR3 contains 13 residues. CDR1 MNHNY and CDR2 SVGAGI come from the germline V gene (reference sequence). CDR3: CASSYGEAETQYF. The DNA for the CDR3 is TGTGCCAGCAGTTACGGCGAGGCCGAGACCCAGTACTTC.

The chain carries TRBV2 and TRBJ2-7; 7 bases line up with TRBD1. Germline loops: CDR1 SNHLY, CDR2 FYNNEI. V was pared by 7 bases and J by 5 bases, with 14 bases of the junction left unmatched. The CDR3 totals 15 residues. The CDR3 DNA follows: TGTGCCAGCATCCGGGAAGACAGGGAAGACGACGAGCAGTACTTC. Its protein product is CASIREDREDDEQYF.

A single count supports this clone. This chain uses TRBV5-1 with TRBJ2-1, with 9 bases aligning to TRBD2. This CDR3 contains 16 residues. Per germline, CDR1 SGHRS and CDR2 YFSETQ. Germline trimming cut 0 bases from V and 6 bases from J; bases unmatched to any gene: 7. CDR3 residues: CASSLALLAGPNEQFF. The DNA of the CDR3 is TGCGCCAGCAGCTTGGCCTTACTAGCGGGCCCCAATGAGCAGTTCTTC.